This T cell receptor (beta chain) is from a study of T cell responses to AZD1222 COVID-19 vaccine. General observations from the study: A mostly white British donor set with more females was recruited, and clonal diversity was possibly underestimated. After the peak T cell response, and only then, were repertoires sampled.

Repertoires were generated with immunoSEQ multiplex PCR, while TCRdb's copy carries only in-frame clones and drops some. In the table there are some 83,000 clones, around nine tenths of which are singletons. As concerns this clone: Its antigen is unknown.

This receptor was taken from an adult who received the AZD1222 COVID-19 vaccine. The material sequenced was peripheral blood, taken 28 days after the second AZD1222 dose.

The CDR3 region is CASSNSEMNTEAFF. CDR3 nucleotide sequence: TGTGCCAGCAGCAACTCCGAGATGAACACTGAAGCTTTCTTT. The chain recombines TRBV13 with TRBJ1-1; the D is unclear. V lost 5 bases, J lost 0 bases, and 10 bases lay in between. Per germline, CDR1 PRHDT and CDR2 FYEKMQ (reference sequence). The length of the CDR3 is 14 residues.